This T cell receptor beta chain appears in the sequencing data of a study of blood T cell repertoires in COVID-19. The repertoire was sequenced with immunoSEQ multiplex PCR; TCRdb's copy has only in-frame clones and lacks some. The sample includes 350,000 or so clones, about nine tenths seen only once; the top ten take just over 1%. There are 17 residues in the CDR3. Trimming took 2 bases from V and 4 from J, leaving 17 bases between them. Each participant's cohort was designated according to participant-reported clinical history. The V gene is TRBV23-1, the J gene TRBJ1-4, with D perhaps matching TRBD1 (5 bases). TRBV23-1 falls under the ORF class, with uncertain function. This clonotype originated in a woman in her twenties or thirties who had been exposed to COVID-19. The sample taken for sequencing was PBMCs or T cells enriched from blood (not recorded which). In nucleotides, the CDR3 is TGCGCCAGCAGTCAAACCAGGGCAGCTACCAATAATGAAAAACTGTTTTTT. Translated, it gives CASSQTRAATNNEKLFF.